This T cell receptor (beta chain) was sequenced for a study of blood T cell repertoires in COVID-19. At the level of the study: Acute and convalescent COVID-19 samples came from the United States, Italy and Spain. Sources were T cells, B-cell-depleted T cells, or PBMCs; the material itself was cDNA or gDNA.

TCRdb's table, derived via immunoSEQ multiplex PCR, lists solely in-frame clones and lacks some. The table lists fewer than 110,000 clones, roughly nine tenths of them singletons, with roughly 3.6% in the top ten. This CDR3 has 14 residues. The germline V and J ends were trimmed by 2 bases and 4 bases, with 9 bases remaining between them. Germline-derived CDR1 and CDR2 are LNHDA and SQIVND (reference sequence). Sequenced material: peripheral blood. The sequence was obtained from a woman in her fifties or sixties with acute or convalescent COVID-19. V usage is TRBV19 and J usage is TRBJ1-5, with D unresolved. In DNA, the CDR3 is TGTGCCAGTAGTATAACGGAGGGAAATCAGCCCCAGCATTTT. This translates into CASSITEGNQPQHF.